This record concerns one TCR beta chain sequence. Its antigen target is currently unknown. Per-nucleotide qualities are absent, and no much larger clonotype sits a single base away. In the germline V gene, CDR1 corresponds to MGHRA and CDR2 to YSYEKL. Relative to germline, V is missing 4 bases and J is missing 1 base, with 10 bases of the junction outside any gene match. The CDR3 starts with the cysteine, ends with the phenylalanine, and has 17 residues. Of all the DNA, just the CDR3 is kept, 51 bases in frame from base 1. The data were produced on an Illumina NovaSeq 6000. Using 5'RACE with constant-segment primers, TCRalpha and TCRbeta cDNA libraries were constructed, with sample barcodes and unique molecular identifiers added in the process. Trizol reagent was used to extract RNA from every sample. Library amplification was performed in two PCR steps, and a second sample barcode and Illumina TruSeq adapters were introduced in the second step. Sequencing of libraries was performed on an Illumina NovaSeq with 2 x 150 bp paired-end reads. On the authors' methods: Demultiplexing of reads and collapsing into UMI-guided consensus sequences were performed with migec v1.2.7. With mixcr v2.1.11, UMI consensuses were aligned to TRA and TRB V and J templates and assembled into clonotypes. A clonotype was counted as expanded or contracted only when both edgeR and NoisET called the clonotype significant, with the noise models trained on biological replicates. For edgeR calls, a false discovery rate-adjusted p below 0.01 and a log2 fold-change threshold of 1 were applied. As an exploratory analysis of dynamics, PCA with hierarchical clustering was applied to max-normalized trajectories of the 1000 most abundant clonotypes. The CD4 or CD8 phenotype of responding clones was assigned using the separately sequenced CD4+ and CD8+ repertoires. TCRdb's own reprocessing of the public reads used fastp at Q25 and MiXCR and kept productive beta chains. Entries are consolidated by CDR3 protein sequence, retaining the most common genes and DNA. The V and J calls and clone size are TCRdb's, not the authors'. The table for this sample lists 200,000 or so distinct CDR3 sequences; around 16% of them were counted only once. Jointly, the top ten make up approximately 2.4% of the sample.

The record originates from a study of T-cell memory formation after mild COVID-19 (dated by TCRdb to the early 2020s). Background for the entire study: TCR sequence clusters from the two donors were largely donor specific. T-cell clones expanding and contracting after mild COVID-19 in a couple of donors were tracked by longitudinal TCRalpha and TCRbeta repertoire sequencing. Two young, previously healthy adult volunteers made up the cohort, one male and one female.

Ficoll-Paque density gradient centrifugation was the method used to isolate PBMCs. On the study overall, not on this receptor specifically: The detection of some responding clones in pre-infection memory suggests that pre-existing cross-reactive memory T cells joined the SARS-CoV-2 response. Contracting CD4+ clones were found mainly in CM and EM memory subsets, while CD8+ clones were enriched in EMRA. Whether the second-wave clones peaking on day 37 were SARS-CoV-2 specific was not confirmed. Clones contracting from day 15 to 85 had balanced CD4/CD8 phenotypes, while a second wave expanding from day 15 to 37 was biased towards CD4+. The study included only a couple of mild cases, and larger cohorts that include severe cases with pre-infection samples were judged to be necessary.

The chain is encoded by TRBV4-1 joined to TRBJ2-1; TRBD1 lines up with 7 middle nucleotides. Input material: PBMCs or a T cell subset sorted from them (not recorded which). The source of this sequence is an adult woman who had mild COVID-19 (a few samples of this study predate the infection). The sample titles of this study are shuffled in the database, so cell type and time point are left out; the donor was told from shared clones. The sequenced DNA is TGCGCCAGCAGCCGCACAGGGGTCGCCAGTTCCTACAATGAGCAGTTCTTC. It translates to CASSRTGVASSYNEQFF.